Presented here are 10 T cell receptor beta chains from one specimen sequenced in a study of T-cell reconstitution after alpha-beta-depleted transplantation in children. Preparation of the TCRbeta library was carried out with unique molecular identifiers. TCRdb used MiXCR to reprocess the PCR reads, holding one entry per CDR3 protein. The table shows 600,000 to 700,000 distinct CDR3 sequences, with roughly 17% occurring only once. The material was PBMCs from the stem cell graft donor, obtained from the stem cell graft. The origin of the receptors is a human donor who donated a stem cell graft to a child with acute myeloid leukemia.

This clonotype was recorded many times. V and J are TRBV10-3 and TRBJ2-3; the D gene is possibly TRBD1 (6 bases). The CDR3 totals 12 residues. Germline CDR1 is ENHRY and CDR2 is SYGVKD. V dropped 2 bases and J dropped 8 bases, with 8 bases sitting between them. The CDR3 loop reads CAISEQGFTQYF. The CDR3 region has the DNA TGTGCCATCAGTGAGCAGGGGTTTACGCAGTATTTT.

This clonotype turned up a few times. This sequence joins TRBV9 and TRBJ1-1, with a possible D match to TRBD1 (5 bases). V was trimmed by 4 bases and J by 4 bases, leaving 17 bases between them. The CDR3 extends over 15 amino acids. The germline V gene encodes CDR1 SGDLS and CDR2 YYNGEE. The CDR3 sequence is CASSFLDKESTEAFF. DNA of the CDR3: TGTGCCAGCAGCTTCCTGGACAAGGAGTCCACTGAAGCTTTCTTT.

This clonotype was observed at least ten times. The rearrangement uses TRBV28 and TRBJ2-7, with a tentative D call TRBD2 (6 bases). CDR3 length equals 13 residues. The V and J ends lost 3 bases and 3 bases respectively, with 9 bases between them. Per the germline V gene, CDR1 is MDHEN and CDR2 is SYDVKM. The CDR3 region has the DNA TGTGCCAGCAGTTTTGGAGGGGTCTACGAGCAGTACGTC. Its translation is CASSFGGVYEQYV.

The chain carries TRBV24-1 and TRBJ1-5; 7 bases line up with TRBD1. CDR1 KGHDR and CDR2 SFDVKD come from the germline V gene. The J segment lost 9 bases and the V segment lost 5 bases, leaving 9 bases of the junction unmatched. The CDR3 spans 14 residues. CDR3 DNA: TGTGCCACCAGTGGTACAGGGGTGAGAGGGCCCCAGCATTTT. Translation: CATSGTGVRGPQHF.

In this sample, this clonotype turned up a few times. The chain recombines TRBV7-9 with TRBJ2-1; 9 bases agree with TRBD2. Germline values: CDR1 SEHNR, CDR2 FQNEAQ (reference sequence). The V segment lost 4 bases and the J segment 8 bases; nucleotides outside the gene matches: 15. This CDR3 region has 17 residues. CDR3 coding DNA: TGTGCCAGCAGCTCGGTCGGCTCTAGCGGGGTAGGCGATGAGCAGTTCTTC. Residues: CASSSVGSSGVGDEQFF.

V is TRBV28 and J is TRBJ2-7; TRBD2 matches 9 bases. In germline, CDR1 is MDHEN, CDR2 SYDVKM. CDR3 length: 15 amino acids. Germline trimming cut 3 bases from V and 3 bases from J; bases unmatched to any gene: 6. CDR3 sequence (DNA): TGTGCCAGCAGTTTGGGAGGGACTAGCATCTACGAGCAGTACGTC. Translating it yields CASSLGGTSIYEQYV.

The table lists this clonotype with many counts. The chain is built from TRBV15 and TRBJ1-6; D is uncertain. The germline gives CDR1 LNHNV, CDR2 YYDKDF (reference sequence). CDR3 length: 14 amino acids. Trimming stripped 0 bases from V and 10 bases from J, with 10 bases between. The CDR3 sequence: CATSRDGENSPLHF. The CDR3 DNA is TGTGCCACCAGCAGAGATGGGGAAAACTCACCCCTCCACTTT.

This rearrangement joins TRBV10-3 to TRBJ2-1; no clear D. CDR3 length equals 15 residues. In germline, CDR1 is ENHRY, CDR2 SYGVKD. Deletions cut 4 bases from V and 2 bases from J, with 12 bases between. The CDR3 reads CAISGSSPTYNEQFF. The CDR3 DNA sequence: TGTGCCATCAGTGGGTCGAGTCCGACCTACAATGAGCAGTTCTTC.

The chain recombines TRBV29-1 with TRBJ1-2, with D possibly TRBD1 on 6 matching bases. This CDR3 contains 12 residues. Germline lookup yields CDR1 SQVTM and CDR2 ANQGSEA. Trimming took 7 bases from V and 4 from J, leaving 13 bases between them. In DNA form, the CDR3 reads TGCAGCGCCGTGGACAGCCTCTATGGCTACACCTTC. Protein sequence: CSAVDSLYGYTF.

The table lists this clonotype with many counts. The rearrangement uses TRBV29-1 and TRBJ2-7; D unclear. Germline CDR1 reads SQVTM; CDR2 reads ANQGSEA. V was cut by 0 bases and J by 2 bases, with 11 bases left in between. CDR3 size: 14 residues. CDR3 region: CSVEDLGSPYEQYF. In DNA form, the CDR3 reads TGCAGCGTTGAAGATCTGGGGTCTCCCTACGAGCAGTACTTC.